This TCR beta chain originates from a study of CD4 and CD8 cells across lung adenocarcinoma regions. Samples came from patients with localized non-small cell lung adenocarcinoma. Points on this clonotype: One end of the junction is discordant with germline, which a read error may explain.

TCRdb re-derived calls from the PCR reads in MiXCR, one entry per CDR3 protein. The table includes roughly 13,000 distinct CDR3 sequences, just under 45% detected once. This sequence originates from a male donor with lung adenocarcinoma. The CD4 and CD8 labels of this study may be unreliable. Specimen: CD4+ T cells from the center of a lung tumor.

The CDR3 nucleotides are TGTGCCAGCGGTGAAGTGGCTCGCGGGCAAGACACTCAGTACTTC. Translated: CASGEVARGQDTQYF. This chain links TRBV6-1 with TRBJ2-4; tentatively, D is TRBD2 (5 bases). There are 15 residues in the CDR3. The germline CDR1 and CDR2 sequences are MNHNS and SASEGT.